This entry lists 31 T cell receptor beta chains sequenced from one sample in a study of T cell repertoires in cytomegalovirus infection. TCRdb re-called the reads through MiXCR, storing one row per CDR3 protein. In the table there are just over 150,000 distinct CDR3 sequences, 20% to 25% of which are singletons. The sequencing sample was made of PBMCs. The receptors were sampled from a human donor in good health (CMV status not recorded). Some clones in this sample may be carry-over from other donors' samples.

This clonotype has ten or more counts. The chain uses TRBV28 and TRBJ2-1, with TRBD2 matching over 9 bases. CDR1 and CDR2 from the germline V gene are MDHEN and SYDVKM. Trimming at V came to 6 bases and at J to 4 bases, leaving 7 bases not matched to a gene. The CDR3 contains 15 residues. The DNA for the CDR3 is TGTGCCAGCAGCTTAGGGCTAGCGGGGTACAATGAGCAGTTCTTC. As protein: CASSLGLAGYNEQFF.

The table lists this clonotype with a count of one. The chain carries TRBV13 and TRBJ2-7, with a tentative D call TRBD2 (5 bases). The length of the CDR3 is 12 residues. Between the trimmed V and J ends, which lost 5 bases and 3 bases, there was a span of 8 bases. Germline CDR1 is PRHDT and CDR2 is FYEKMQ (reference sequence). The DNA for the CDR3 is TGTGCCAGCAGCCGGGAAGGCTACGAGCAGTACTTC. Its protein is CASSREGYEQYF.

This clonotype turned up a few times. The V call is TRBV11-3, the J call TRBJ2-5; D tentatively reads TRBD1 or TRBD2 (7 bases each). The CDR3 is 17 amino acids. The germline V gene has CDR1 SGHNT and CDR2 YENEEA. Trimming cost V 5 bases and J 2 bases, with 21 bases left between them. The chain's CDR3 is CASSAESGTARQETQYF. As DNA, the CDR3 is TGTGCCAGCAGCGCGGAAAGCGGGACAGCGAGACAAGAGACCCAGTACTTC.

The sample holds a few counts of this clonotype. The chain carries TRBV12-3 or TRBV12-4 and TRBJ2-3; D might be TRBD2 (5 bases). The CDR3 has 12 residues. Trimming left V 7 bases short and J 6 bases short, with 11 bases between. The CDR3 sequence: CASTLGVDTQYF. The CDR3, as DNA: TGTGCCAGCACCTTGGGAGTGGATACGCAGTATTTT.

In regard to this clonotype: The junction departs from the called germline gene at one end, perhaps through a read error. The CDR3 sequence: CSSIKRGQGLGGNQPQHF. CDR3 sequence (DNA): TGTTCCAGCATAAAGAGGGGACAGGGTCTAGGGGGCAATCAGCCCCAGCATTTT. The rearrangement uses TRBV28 and TRBJ1-5; TRBD1 aligns across 9 bases. The CDR3 contains 18 residues. Germline V gene lookup returns CDR1 MDHEN and CDR2 SYDVKM.

This chain joins TRBV9 and TRBJ2-1; 14 positions match TRBD2. V trimming: 4 bases; J trimming: 8 bases; junction bases outside the gene matches: 5. Germline CDR1 and CDR2: SGDLS and YYNGEE. The CDR3 runs to 15 residues. The CDR3 DNA reads as TGTGCCAGCAGCCTGGGACTAGCGGGAGTGGATGAGCAGTTCTTC. Amino acids: CASSLGLAGVDEQFF.

The chain employs TRBV7-3 and TRBJ2-3; TRBD2 might be the D (6 bases). Trimming removed 3 bases from V and 2 bases from J, with 12 bases in between. Germline V gives CDR1 SGHTA, CDR2 FQGTGA. There are 15 residues in the CDR3. Written as DNA, the CDR3 is TGTGCCAGCAGCTTGTCAGCGGGCGCCACAGATACGCAGTATTTT. Protein sequence: CASSLSAGATDTQYF.

The sample holds a few counts of this clonotype. V and J are TRBV20-1 and TRBJ2-5; D is tentatively TRBD1 or TRBD2 (6 bases each). From germline, CDR1 is DFQATT and CDR2 SNEGSKA (reference sequence). Between the trimmed V and J ends, which lost 5 bases and 2 bases, there was a span of 21 bases. This CDR3 contains 16 residues. CDR3 residues: CSAPTESGADQETQYF. CDR3 in DNA: TGCAGTGCTCCTACCGAATCGGGGGCGGATCAAGAGACCCAGTACTTC.

A few counts support this clonotype. The chain carries TRBV20-1 and TRBJ1-4; 7 bases line up with TRBD1. CDR1 is DFQATT and CDR2 is SNEGSKA in the germline V gene (reference sequence). J gave up 1 base and V 0 bases, and 5 bases lay outside the gene matches. The CDR3 loop spans 16 amino acids. In DNA, the CDR3 is TGCAGTGCTAGAGATCCACAGGGGATAACTAATGAAAAACTGTTTTTT. As protein: CSARDPQGITNEKLFF.

This clonotype showed up many times. The V call is TRBV28, the J call TRBJ2-7; tentative D call: TRBD1 (6 bases). V was clipped by 6 bases and J by 0 bases, with 15 bases between them. This CDR3 has 15 residues. CDR1 and CDR2 from the germline V gene are MDHEN and SYDVKM. CDR3 in amino acids: CASSPWDTLSYEQYF. CDR3 DNA: TGTGCCAGCAGCCCTTGGGACACTCTCTCCTACGAGCAGTACTTC.

The chain couples TRBV28 to TRBJ1-5; a possible D gene is TRBD1 (6 bases). This CDR3 comprises 14 residues. Trimming left V 9 bases short and J 0 bases short, with 12 bases between. In germline, CDR1 is MDHEN, CDR2 SYDVKM. Here the CDR3 reads CARSRGFSNQPQHF. CDR3 DNA sequence: TGTGCCAGAAGCAGGGGATTTAGCAATCAGCCCCAGCATTTT.

This clonotype was seen ten or more times. The chain combines TRBV7-2 with TRBJ2-7; TRBD2 agrees at 8 bases. V was pared by 5 bases and J by 6 bases, with 12 bases of the junction left unmatched. The CDR3 runs 15 residues. Looked up from germline, CDR1 is SGHTA and CDR2 is FQGNSA. The CDR3 reads CASSLDSRGVSEQYF. The CDR3 DNA follows: TGTGCCAGCAGCCTAGACTCGCGGGGGGTATCCGAGCAGTACTTC.

The V call is TRBV14, the J call TRBJ2-6; 8 nucleotides align to TRBD2. This CDR3 has 16 residues. Trimming at V came to 5 bases and at J to 3 bases, leaving 6 bases not matched to a gene. Germline V gene sequence: CDR1 SGHDN, CDR2 FVKESK. Here the CDR3 DNA reads TGTGCCAGCAGCTTGAGCGGGAGAGGTGGGGCCAACGTCCTGACTTTC. It translates to CASSLSGRGGANVLTF.

This clonotype was detected a few times. A much bigger clone sits one base away, suggesting this may be a read error. The gene calls are TRBV2 and TRBJ2-5; D is unclear. CDR3 length: 11 residues. Deletions cut 7 bases from V and 1 base from J, with 4 bases between. Germline V gives CDR1 SNHLY, CDR2 FYNNEI. The CDR3 nucleotides read TGTGCCAGCACCCTCCAAGAGACCCAGTACTTC. This gives the protein CASTLQETQYF.

In its sample, this clonotype was seen a few times. This chain connects TRBV29-1 to TRBJ1-2, with 8 nucleotides matching TRBD1. The CDR3 totals 12 residues. V lost 4 bases to trimming and J lost 8 bases; unmatched junction nucleotides: 6. Germline V lookup: CDR1 SQVTM, CDR2 ANQGSEA. The CDR3: CSVVGTGLGYTF. Here the CDR3 DNA reads TGCAGCGTTGTTGGGACAGGTCTGGGCTACACCTTC. Full variable domain (outside the CDR3, taken from reference TRBV29-1 and TRBJ1-2): SAVISQKPSRDICQRGTSLTIQCQVDSQVTMMFWYRQQPGQSLTLIATANQGSEATYESGFVIDKFPISRPNLTFSTLTVSNMSPEDSSIYLCSVVGTGLGYTFGSGTRLTVV.

V gene TRBV6-5 combines with J gene TRBJ1-6; tentative D call: TRBD1 (6 bases). The CDR3 length is 14 residues. Trimming removed 7 bases from V and 7 bases from J, with 14 bases in between. Germline CDR1 is MNHEY and CDR2 is SVGAGI. The DNA for the CDR3 is TGTGCCAGCATGCCGACAGGTGTAAATTCACCCCTCCACTTT. Amino acids: CASMPTGVNSPLHF.

The CDR3: CASRRGQFDTQYF. DNA of the CDR3: TGTGCCAGCAGACGTGGACAGTTCGATACGCAGTATTTT. This chain links TRBV28 with TRBJ2-3; D is perhaps TRBD1 (6 bases). V was trimmed by 6 bases and J by 6 bases, leaving 13 bases between them. CDR1 and CDR2 (germline): MDHEN, SYDVKM. The CDR3 length is 13 residues. Variable domain in full (rest from reference TRBV28 and TRBJ2-3): DVKVTQSSRYLVKRTGEKVFLECVQDMDHENMFWYRQDPGLGLRLIYFSYDVKMKEKGDIPEGYSVSREKKERFSLILESASTNQTSMYLCASRRGQFDTQYFGPGTRLTVL.

This clonotype came up many times. The chain is built from TRBV27 and TRBJ1-5; 7 bases line up with TRBD1. The junction had 8 bases not matched to a gene; V was cut back by 6 bases and J by 6 bases. The germline gives CDR1 MNHEY, CDR2 SMNVEV (reference sequence). The CDR3 consists of 14 residues. DNA for the CDR3: TGTGCCAGCAGCCAACAGGGGAGAGGTCAGCCCCAGCATTTT. It yields the protein CASSQQGRGQPQHF.

The V and J genes are TRBV9 and TRBJ2-7, with D tentatively TRBD2 (5 bases). Germline V gene lookup returns CDR1 SGDLS and CDR2 YYNGEE. Trimming stripped 3 bases from V and 3 bases from J, with 10 bases between. This CDR3 comprises 13 residues. The DNA for the CDR3 is TGTGCCAGCAGCGCCTTCGAGGGCTACGAGCAGTACTTC. This encodes CASSAFEGYEQYF. The entire variable domain, with the rest obtained from reference TRBV9 and TRBJ2-7, is as follows: DSGVTQTPKHLITATGQRVTLRCSPRSGDLSVYWYQQSLDQGLQFLIQYYNGEERAKGNILERFSAQQFPDLHSELNLSSLELGDSALYFCASSAFEGYEQYFGPGTRLTVT.

At least ten counts were recorded for this clonotype. V is TRBV12-3 or TRBV12-4 and J is TRBJ2-2, with D possibly TRBD2 on 7 matching bases. The CDR3 covers 16 residues. Trimming took 5 bases from V and 2 from J, leaving 15 bases between them. CDR3 loop: CASSPGGRLNTGELFF. CDR3 nucleotide sequence: TGTGCCAGCAGTCCGGGGGGCAGGCTTAACACCGGGGAGCTGTTTTTT.

The chain recombines TRBV18 with TRBJ1-5, with unresolved D. Germline CDR1 reads KGHSH; CDR2 reads LQKENI. CDR3 length: 16 residues. V dropped 3 bases and J dropped 0 bases, with 12 bases sitting between them. DNA for the CDR3: TGTGCCAGCTCACCGTGGGAGGGATATAGCAATCAGCCCCAGCATTTT. The encoded protein is CASSPWEGYSNQPQHF.

This clonotype was recorded many times. The chain combines TRBV5-1 with TRBJ1-6; a possible D gene is TRBD1 (5 bases). Trimming left V 4 bases short and J 9 bases short, with 17 bases between. The CDR3 extends over 15 amino acids. Germline values: CDR1 SGHRS, CDR2 YFSETQ. As DNA, the CDR3 is TGCGCCAGCAGCCCGGAGGCAGGGTTAGTTTCACCCCTCCACTTT. It codes for CASSPEAGLVSPLHF.

This clonotype was detected ten times or more. The genes are TRBV4-1 and TRBJ1-3, with no clear D. Germline assignment: CDR1 MGHRA and CDR2 YSYEKL. Trimming stripped 1 base from V and 2 bases from J, with 9 bases between. The CDR3 sequence is 15 residues long. CDR3 sequence reads: CASSQGGITGNTIYF. As DNA, the CDR3 is TGCGCCAGCAGCCAAGGAGGGATCACTGGAAACACCATATATTTT.

V is TRBV5-4 and J is TRBJ1-6; D uncertain. The V gene's germline CDR1 is SGHNT and CDR2 YYREEE (reference sequence). This CDR3 contains 12 residues. V was cut by 0 bases and J by 16 bases, with 11 bases left in between. The chain's CDR3 is CASSLAAQRLHF. Here the CDR3 DNA reads TGTGCCAGCAGCTTGGCCGCTCAGAGACTCCACTTT.

The J gene is TRBJ2-5, the V gene TRBV5-8, with 9 bases that match TRBD2. V was pared by 3 bases and J by 5 bases, with 11 bases of the junction left unmatched. Germline V gives CDR1 SGHTS, CDR2 YDEGEE. This CDR3 has 16 amino acids. The CDR3 nucleotides read TGTGCCAGCAGCTACGGCGGGAGGGGCCCCGGGGAGACCCAGTACTTC. This sequence encodes CASSYGGRGPGETQYF.

The genes are TRBV29-1 and TRBJ1-1; D remains ambiguous. CDR1 and CDR2 (germline): SQVTM, ANQGSEA. Trimming pared 4 bases from V and 0 bases from J, leaving 18 bases between. CDR3 length equals 16 residues. The CDR3 DNA is TGCAGCGTTGGACGGTCACTGGGGTCTCTGAACACTGAAGCTTTCTTT. Its translation is CSVGRSLGSLNTEAFF.

This sequence joins TRBV4-3 and TRBJ2-3; the match to TRBD2 covers 7 bases. In germline, CDR1 is LGHNA, CDR2 YSLEER. CDR3 size: 16 residues. With 7 bases clipped from V and 3 bases from J, the junction kept 13 bases outside the gene matches. The CDR3 DNA reads TGCGCCAGCACCTACGGCCGGGCGGGAGAGACAGATACGCAGTATTTT. It translates to CASTYGRAGETDTQYF.

In the case of this clonotype: The junction and the germline gene differ at one end; a read error may be behind it. This CDR3 reads CASSYRQNYNSPHHF. For the CDR3, the DNA is TGTGCCAGCAGCTACCGACAAAACTATAATTCACCCCACCACTTT. The chain carries TRBV7-2 and TRBJ1-6; no reliable D call. CDR3 size: 15 residues. The germline V gene encodes CDR1 SGHTA and CDR2 FQGNSA. Drawing the rest from reference TRBV7-2 and TRBJ1-6, the complete variable domain is GAGVSQSPSNKVTEKGKDVELRCDPISGHTALYWYRQSLGQGLEFLIYFQGNSAPDKSGLPSDRFSAERTGGSVSTLTIQRTQQEDSAVYLCASSYRQNYNSPHHFGNGTRLTVT.

The CDR3 sequence is CASSPLKGVQPQHF. CDR3 coding DNA: TGTGCCAGCTCACCTCTTAAGGGTGTACAGCCCCAGCATTTT. The chain combines TRBV18 with TRBJ1-5, with no clear D. The CDR3 sequence is 14 residues long. Germline V lookup: CDR1 KGHSH, CDR2 LQKENI. Trimming took off 3 bases at V and 7 bases at J, with 13 bases between the two ends.

The genes are TRBV12-3 or TRBV12-4 and TRBJ1-1; D perhaps matches TRBD1 (5 bases). The ends were cut back, 5 bases at V and 1 base at J, with 20 bases in the middle. The CDR3 consists of 17 residues. The CDR3 is CASSLTRLQDTNTEAFF. The CDR3 nucleotides read TGTGCCAGCAGTCTTACCCGGCTGCAGGACACGAACACTGAAGCTTTCTTT.

This chain links TRBV2 with TRBJ2-7; unclear D gene. V lost 4 bases to trimming and J lost 0 bases, with 16 bases between them. CDR3 size: 16 residues. Germline CDR1 and CDR2: SNHLY and FYNNEI. The CDR3 is CASSAPTTSFSYEQYF. The CDR3 coding sequence is TGTGCCAGCAGTGCCCCTACGACCTCCTTCTCCTACGAGCAGTACTTC.